Following are 8 T cell receptor beta chains from one sample sequenced in a study of tumor-infiltrating lymphocytes in localized non-small cell lung cancer (dated by TCRdb to about 2021). Library creation used the immunoSEQ multiplex PCR assay. Entries here come from immuneACCESS through TCRdb and include only in-frame sequences with V and J called. Some clones fail to appear in such tables; in the studies checked, an unresolved V gene covers under half of the shortfall, and the cause of the remainder is unknown. For this sample the table gives about 9,200 clones, of which approximately 85% were detected only once. About 9.4% of the sample rests with the top ten. The sample consisted of uninvolved lung tissue not adjacent to the tumor. These receptors all come from a human donor with non-small cell lung cancer.

The chain uses TRBV7-9 and TRBJ2-7; D remains unclear. V was pared by 1 base and J by 5 bases, with 3 bases between. Germline V gives CDR1 SEHNR, CDR2 FQNEAQ (reference sequence). The CDR3 is made up of 11 amino acids. The CDR3 DNA reads as TGTGCCAGCAGCTTAGGAGACGAGCAGTACTTC. Protein product: CASSLGDEQYF.

In its sample, this clone was seen once. The gene calls are TRBV6-5 and TRBJ1-1, with 7 bases fitting TRBD1. With 6 bases clipped from V and 1 base from J, the junction kept 5 bases outside the gene matches. Germline V lookup: CDR1 MNHEY, CDR2 SVGAGI. CDR3 length: 14 amino acids. The CDR3 DNA reads as TGTGCCAGCAGATGGGGACAGTCGAACACTGAAGCTTTCTTT. It encodes CASRWGQSNTEAFF.

The V and J genes are TRBV28 and TRBJ2-7, with D tentatively TRBD1 (6 bases). Per the germline V gene, CDR1 is MDHEN and CDR2 is SYDVKM. This CDR3 has 15 residues. V gave up 4 bases and J gave up 2 bases, with 15 bases separating them. CDR3 sequence: CASSSRRQVAYEQYF. The CDR3, as DNA: TGTGCCAGCAGTTCTAGGCGACAGGTGGCCTACGAGCAGTACTTC.

The CDR3 protein is CATYKAGAGYGYTF. The CDR3 nucleotides are TGTGCCACTTATAAGGCGGGAGCTGGCTATGGCTACACCTTC. This sequence joins TRBV28 and TRBJ1-2, with D uncertain. This CDR3 is built from 14 residues. The V and J ends lost 10 bases and 4 bases respectively, with 19 bases between them. CDR1 and CDR2 (germline): MDHEN, SYDVKM.

This chain links TRBV7-3 with TRBJ2-5; 8 bases agree with TRBD2. The better agreement between TRBJ2-7 and the DNA end casts doubt on the J call. The CDR3 loop spans 15 amino acids. The germline V gene encodes CDR1 SGHTA and CDR2 FQGTGA. CDR3 bases: TGTGCCAGCAGCCCCGCTAGCGGGCACTTCTACGAGCAGTACTTC. This codes for CASSPASGHFYEQYF.

The chain carries TRBV25-1 and TRBJ2-7; a possible D gene is TRBD2 (5 bases). CDR1 is MGHDK and CDR2 is SYGVNS in the germline V gene. The CDR3 is 14 residues long. V lost 6 bases, J lost 1 base, and 13 bases lay in between. The CDR3 bases are TGTGCCAGCAGGGGCGGGCTCAGATCCTACGAGCAGTACTTC. This gives the protein CASRGGLRSYEQYF.

V is TRBV11-2 and J is TRBJ2-2; 8 bases line up with TRBD2. This CDR3 is built from 16 residues. CDR1 and CDR2 from the germline V gene are SGHAT and FQNNGV. Germline trimming cut 0 bases from V and 7 bases from J; bases unmatched to any gene: 7. CDR3 sequence: CASSLEAGLGYGELFF. Written as DNA, the CDR3 is TGTGCCAGCAGCTTAGAGGCGGGACTAGGCTACGGGGAGCTGTTTTTT.

V gene TRBV30 combines with J gene TRBJ1-2, with D tentatively TRBD1 (6 bases). V lost 0 bases to trimming and J lost 4 bases, with 6 bases between them. The CDR3 sequence is 12 residues long. CDR1 is GTSNPN and CDR2 is SVGIG in the germline V gene (reference sequence). The CDR3 DNA is TGTGCCTGGAGTGTACAGGGCTATGGCTACACCTTC. Translated, it gives CAWSVQGYGYTF.